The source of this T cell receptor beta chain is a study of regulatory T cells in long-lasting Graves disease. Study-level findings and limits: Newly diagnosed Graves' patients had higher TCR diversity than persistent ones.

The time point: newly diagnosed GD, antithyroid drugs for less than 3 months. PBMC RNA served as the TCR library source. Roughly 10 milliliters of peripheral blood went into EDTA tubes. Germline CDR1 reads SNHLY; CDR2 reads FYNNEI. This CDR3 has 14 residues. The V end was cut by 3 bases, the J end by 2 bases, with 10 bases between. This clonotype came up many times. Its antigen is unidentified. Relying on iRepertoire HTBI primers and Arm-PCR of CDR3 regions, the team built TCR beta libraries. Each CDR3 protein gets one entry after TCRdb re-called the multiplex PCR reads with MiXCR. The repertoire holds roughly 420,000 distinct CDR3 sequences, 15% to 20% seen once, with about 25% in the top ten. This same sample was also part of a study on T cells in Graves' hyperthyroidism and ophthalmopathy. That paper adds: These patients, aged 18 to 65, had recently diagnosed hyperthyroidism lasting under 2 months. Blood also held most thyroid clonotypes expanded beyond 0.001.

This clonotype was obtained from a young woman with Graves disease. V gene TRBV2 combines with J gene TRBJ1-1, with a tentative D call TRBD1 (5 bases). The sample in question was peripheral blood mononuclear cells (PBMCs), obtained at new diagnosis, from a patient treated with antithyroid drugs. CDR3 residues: CASSDWDPNTEAFF. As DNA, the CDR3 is TGTGCCAGCAGTGATTGGGACCCAAACACTGAAGCTTTCTTT.